This T cell receptor (beta chain) was recovered during a study of cytomegalovirus exposure and HLA in healthy donors. Study information: Unique TCR beta sequences numbering over 100 million came from around 180 million T cells in an earlier analysis.

PCR primers comprised 60 Vbeta and 13 Jbeta primers. Here immunoSEQ multiplex PCR was the method, and the copy in TCRdb shows in-frame clones only, minus some. The sample records about 120,000 clones, 77% being singletons. This clone was found a few times. The clonotype was recovered from a man aged 40-49 years in good health and CMV-seropositive. Source material: PBMCs.

CDR3 in DNA: TGTGCCAGCAGCTCCGCCGGGACAGGGGGAACAGATACGCAGTATTTT. Residues: CASSSAGTGGTDTQYF. The J gene is TRBJ2-3, the V gene TRBV13; TRBD1 aligns across 11 bases. The CDR3 is 16 amino acids. V lost 4 bases and J lost 3; bases outside the gene matches: 6. Germline V gene lookup returns CDR1 PRHDT and CDR2 FYEKMQ (reference sequence). The whole variable domain, filled in from reference TRBV13 and TRBJ2-3, reads AAGVIQSPRHLIKEKRETATLKCYPIPRHDTVYWYQQGPGQDPQFLISFYEKMQSDKGSIPDRFSAQQFSDYHSELNMSSLELGDSALYFCASSSAGTGGTDTQYFGPGTRLTVL.